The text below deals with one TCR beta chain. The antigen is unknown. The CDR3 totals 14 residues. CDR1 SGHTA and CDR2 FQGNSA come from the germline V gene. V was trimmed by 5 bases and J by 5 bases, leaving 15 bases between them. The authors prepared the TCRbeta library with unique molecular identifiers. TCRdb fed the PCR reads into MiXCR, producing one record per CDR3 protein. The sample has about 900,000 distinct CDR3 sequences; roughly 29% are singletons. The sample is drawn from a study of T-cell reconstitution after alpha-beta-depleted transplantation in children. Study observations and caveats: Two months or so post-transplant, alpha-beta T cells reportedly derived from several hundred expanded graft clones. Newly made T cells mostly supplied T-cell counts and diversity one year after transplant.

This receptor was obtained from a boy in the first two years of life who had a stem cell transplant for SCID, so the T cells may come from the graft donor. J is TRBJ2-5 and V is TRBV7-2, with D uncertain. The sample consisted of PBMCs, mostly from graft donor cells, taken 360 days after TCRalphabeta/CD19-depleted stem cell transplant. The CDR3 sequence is CASSLNAEVETQYF. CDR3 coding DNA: TGTGCCAGCAGCCTTAATGCTGAGGTGGAGACCCAGTACTTC.